One and the same sample provided the 21 T cell receptor beta chains below, sequenced in a study of cytomegalovirus exposure and HLA in healthy donors. Primers included in the PCR were 60 Vbeta and 13 Jbeta primers. Repertoires were generated with immunoSEQ multiplex PCR, while TCRdb's copy carries only in-frame clones and drops some. The data show approximately 140,000 clones, almost 85% seen once. The sequenced sample consisted of PBMCs. These receptors originate from a woman aged 40 to 55 in good health and CMV-seronegative.

This chain connects TRBV6-6 to TRBJ1-2; D unresolved. The CDR3 is 13 residues long. The V gene's germline CDR1 is MNHNY and CDR2 SVGAGI (reference sequence). V was shortened by 7 bases and J by 5 bases, with 14 bases between the two germline ends. Here the CDR3 DNA reads TGTGCCAGCATAGGAGAGTATGCGTATGGCTACACCTTC. Amino acid sequence: CASIGEYAYGYTF.

This chain uses TRBV19 with TRBJ2-2, with TRBD2 as a possible D gene (7 bases). V was shortened by 3 bases and J by 7 bases, with 18 bases between the two germline ends. The germline gives CDR1 LNHDA, CDR2 SQIVND (reference sequence). This CDR3 region has 16 residues. Here the CDR3 DNA reads TGTGCCAGTAGTATGTATTCGGGGGGCGCTTACGGGGAGCTGTTTTTT. It yields the protein CASSMYSGGAYGELFF.

V usage is TRBV5-1 and J usage is TRBJ1-2, with D perhaps TRBD1 (5 bases). This CDR3 region has 14 residues. V lost 1 base and J lost 6, with 13 bases in between. The V gene's germline CDR1 is SGHRS and CDR2 YFSETQ. The CDR3, as DNA: TGCGCCAGCAGCTTGTGGGGTGGGGCGGATGGCTACACCTTC. Residues: CASSLWGGADGYTF.

The J gene is TRBJ1-4, the V gene TRBV19; no clear D. Trimming removed 3 bases from V and 5 bases from J, with 10 bases in between. The CDR3 has 14 residues. Looked up from germline, CDR1 is LNHDA and CDR2 is SQIVND (reference sequence). CDR3 amino acids: CASSMEKANEKLFF. CDR3 bases: TGTGCCAGTAGTATGGAGAAAGCAAATGAAAAACTGTTTTTT. The full variable domain, its missing parts supplied by reference TRBV19 and TRBJ1-4, is DGGITQSPKYLFRKEGQNVTLSCEQNLNHDAMYWYRQDPGQGLRLIYYSQIVNDFQKGDIAEGYSVSREKKESFPLTVTSAQKNPTAFYLCASSMEKANEKLFFGSGTQLSVL.

The chain couples TRBV11-3 to TRBJ2-2; 7 bases are shared with TRBD2. V dropped 5 bases and J dropped 6; count of bases not matched to a gene: 6. CDR1 and CDR2 from the germline V gene are SGHNT and YENEEA. This CDR3 comprises 14 residues. CDR3 nucleotide sequence: TGTGCCAGCAGCCTGGGAGGGGAGGCCGGGGAGCTGTTTTTT. This encodes CASSLGGEAGELFF.

The chain links TRBV28 to TRBJ2-7, with D perhaps TRBD2 (5 bases). Germline CDR1 MDHEN, CDR2 SYDVKM. The CDR3 length is 13 residues. Trimming cost V 7 bases and J 3 bases, with 13 bases left between them. The CDR3 nucleotides are TGTGCCAGCAATTGGATACGGGGCTACGAGCAGTACTTC. Translating gives CASNWIRGYEQYF.

This rearrangement joins TRBV5-1 to TRBJ2-3, with 7 bases fitting TRBD1. Germline V gives CDR1 SGHRS, CDR2 YFSETQ. CDR3 length equals 18 residues. Unmatched junction bases numbered 16, after V lost 4 bases and J lost 2 bases. The CDR3 bases are TGCGCCAGCAGCCCGTGGATACCGGGACAGAGTTTCACAGATACGCAGTATTTT. Protein: CASSPWIPGQSFTDTQYF.

With regard to this clone: The sample carries other DNA sequences with the same CDR3. The chain joins TRBV7-2 to TRBJ2-5, with 7 bases lining up with TRBD2. The CDR3 covers 13 residues. Germline V lookup: CDR1 SGHTA, CDR2 FQGNSA. Trimming at V came to 5 bases and at J to 2 bases, leaving 2 bases not matched to a gene. CDR3 in DNA: TGTGCCAGCAGCCTGGGGGGGCAAGAGACCCAGTACTTC. This encodes CASSLGGQETQYF.

The V call is TRBV18, the J call TRBJ2-6; D gene uncertain. The germline V and J ends were trimmed by 1 base and 0 bases, with 13 bases remaining between them. The germline gives CDR1 KGHSH, CDR2 LQKENI. CDR3 length: 18 amino acids. CDR3 DNA: TGTGCCAGCTCACCACTCTCGGTTCTCCCCTCTGGGGCCAACGTCCTGACTTTC. Amino acid sequence: CASSPLSVLPSGANVLTF.

A single count supports this clone. This chain's CDR3 is CATSRDLTSVSELFF. Written as DNA, the CDR3 is TGTGCCACCAGCAGAGATCTAACTAGCGTGTCGGAGCTGTTTTTT. The chain joins TRBV15 to TRBJ2-2, with 7 bases that match TRBD2. Germline-derived CDR1 and CDR2 are LNHNV and YYDKDF (reference sequence). The V gene end was trimmed by 0 bases and the J gene end by 10 bases; junction bases not matched to a gene: 8. CDR3 size: 15 residues.

The J gene is TRBJ1-4, the V gene TRBV11-3; 7 bases line up with TRBD1. The CDR3 sequence is 14 residues long. Trimming cost V 4 bases and J 5 bases; bases outside gene matches: 4. Germline lookup yields CDR1 SGHNT and CDR2 YENEEA. The CDR3: CASSSGGDNEKLFF. CDR3 DNA sequence: TGTGCCAGCAGCTCAGGGGGAGACAATGAAAAACTGTTTTTT.

This clone was counted a single time. The V gene is TRBV11-1, the J gene TRBJ1-2; D is uncertain. Looked up from germline, CDR1 is SGHAT and CDR2 is FQDESV (reference sequence). CDR3 length: 14 amino acids. Deletions cut 3 bases from V and 3 bases from J, with 11 bases between. This chain's CDR3 is CASSFTGGDYGYTF. CDR3 sequence (DNA): TGTGCCAGCAGCTTCACGGGAGGTGACTATGGCTACACCTTC.

Concerning this clone itself: It is unclear where the CDR3 begins or ends on the DNA, so no DNA is shown, and the CDR3 is as TCRdb lists it. The chain joins TRBV6-5 to TRBJ2-3; the listed D gene, TRBD2, was not tested against the DNA. The CDR3 sequence runs 12 residues, both termini included. CDR1 is MNHEY and CDR2 is SVGAGI in the germline V gene. CDR3: CASSSSSMTQYF.

V gene TRBV5-6 combines with J gene TRBJ2-5; 8 nucleotides match TRBD2. The V and J ends lost 3 bases and 3 bases, in that order; junction bases with no gene match: 7. CDR1 and CDR2 (germline): SGHDT, YYEEEE. The CDR3 extends over 15 amino acids. DNA of the CDR3: TGTGCCAGCAGCTCGGCTCCGGGACTAGAAGAGACCCAGTACTTC. This gives the protein CASSSAPGLEETQYF.

V is TRBV5-1 and J is TRBJ2-7, with 11 nucleotides matching TRBD1. The germline CDR1 and CDR2 sequences are SGHRS and YFSETQ. The V segment lost 7 bases and the J segment 7 bases; nucleotides outside the gene matches: 13. The CDR3 has 15 amino acids. The chain's CDR3 is CASGLRTGGLKEQYF. The CDR3 bases are TGCGCCAGCGGCCTTAGGACAGGGGGCCTTAAAGAGCAGTACTTC. The full variable domain, completed using reference TRBV5-1 and TRBJ2-7, is KAGVTQTPRYLIKTRGQQVTLSCSPISGHRSVSWYQQTPGQGLQFLFEYFSETQRNKGNFPGRFSGRQFSNSRSEMNVSTLELGDSALYLCASGLRTGGLKEQYFGPGTRLTVT.

CDR3 region: CASSLANRGGTEAFF. Here the CDR3 DNA reads TGTGCCAGCAGCTTAGCTAACAGGGGCGGCACTGAAGCTTTCTTT. The chain recombines TRBV11-2 with TRBJ1-1; 7 bases are shared with TRBD1. The CDR3 length is 15 residues. The V segment lost 1 base and the J segment 4 bases; nucleotides outside the gene matches: 6. Germline CDR1 and CDR2: SGHAT and FQNNGV.

V usage is TRBV11-2 and J usage is TRBJ1-5; 7 bases are a match to TRBD1. CDR1 SGHAT and CDR2 FQNNGV come from the germline V gene. With 2 bases clipped from V and 7 bases from J, the junction kept 17 bases outside the gene matches. This CDR3 has 18 residues. CDR3 DNA sequence: TGTGCCAGCAGCTTAAGCATGGAGGGGGCCTACTCTGACCAGCCCCAGCATTTT. This codes for CASSLSMEGAYSDQPQHF.

The V call is TRBV11-3, the J call TRBJ2-1, with 11 bases that match TRBD2. This CDR3 contains 16 residues. CDR1 is SGHNT, CDR2 YENEEA, per germline. The V and J ends lost 2 bases and 4 bases, in that order; junction bases with no gene match: 4. CDR3 nucleotides: TGTGCCAGCAGCTTATTAGCGGGAGGGATATACAATGAGCAGTTCTTC. Its protein product is CASSLLAGGIYNEQFF.

The CDR3 region has the DNA TGTGCCAGCAGTCCCGGGAAGGGTAGCAATCAGCCCCAGCATTTT. Residues: CASSPGKGSNQPQHF. This chain uses TRBV6-5 with TRBJ1-5; D ambiguous. V was cut by 5 bases and J by 0 bases, with 11 bases left in between. The CDR3 has 15 amino acids. Germline loops: CDR1 MNHEY, CDR2 SVGAGI.

This clone occurred once. The V gene is TRBV18, the J gene TRBJ2-3, with no clear D. V was trimmed by 6 bases and J by 2 bases, leaving 12 bases between them. Germline CDR1 reads KGHSH; CDR2 reads LQKENI. The CDR3 consists of 14 residues. The CDR3 protein is CASSSRYITDTQYF. The CDR3 DNA sequence: TGTGCCAGCTCCTCCAGGTATATCACAGATACGCAGTATTTT.

This clone was detected a few times. J is TRBJ2-3 and V is TRBV18; no definite D call. The CDR3 extends over 14 amino acids. The germline CDR1 and CDR2 sequences are KGHSH and LQKENI. With 3 bases removed from V and 2 bases from J, the gap between germline ends came to 9 bases. The CDR3 protein is CASSPIDNTDTQYF. The DNA of the CDR3 is TGTGCCAGCTCACCTATTGACAACACAGATACGCAGTATTTT. Filled out from reference TRBV18 and TRBJ2-3, the complete variable domain reads NAGVMQNPRHLVRRRGQEARLRCSPMKGHSHVYWYRQLPEEGLKFMVYLQKENIIDESGMPKERFSAEFPKEGPSILRIQQVVRGDSAAYFCASSPIDNTDTQYFGPGTRLTVL.